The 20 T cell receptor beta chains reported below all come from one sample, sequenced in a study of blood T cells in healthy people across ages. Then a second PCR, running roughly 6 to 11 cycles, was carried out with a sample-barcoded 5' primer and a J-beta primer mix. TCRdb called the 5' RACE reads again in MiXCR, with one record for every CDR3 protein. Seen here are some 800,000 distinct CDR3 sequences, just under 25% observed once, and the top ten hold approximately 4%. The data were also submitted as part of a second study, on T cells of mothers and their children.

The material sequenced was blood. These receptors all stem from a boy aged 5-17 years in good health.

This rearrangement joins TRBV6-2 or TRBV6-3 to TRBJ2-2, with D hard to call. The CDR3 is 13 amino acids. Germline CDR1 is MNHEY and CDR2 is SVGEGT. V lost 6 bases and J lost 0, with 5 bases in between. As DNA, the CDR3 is TGTGCCAGCAGGGGATCGAACACCGGGGAGCTGTTTTTT. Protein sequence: CASRGSNTGELFF.

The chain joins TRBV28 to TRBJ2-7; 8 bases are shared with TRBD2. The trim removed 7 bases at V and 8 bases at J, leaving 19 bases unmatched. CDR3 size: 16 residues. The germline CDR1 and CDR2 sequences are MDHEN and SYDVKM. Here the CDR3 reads CASIPREYVAGSKQYF. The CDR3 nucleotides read TGTGCCAGCATTCCCCGCGAATATGTAGCGGGATCGAAGCAGTACTTC.

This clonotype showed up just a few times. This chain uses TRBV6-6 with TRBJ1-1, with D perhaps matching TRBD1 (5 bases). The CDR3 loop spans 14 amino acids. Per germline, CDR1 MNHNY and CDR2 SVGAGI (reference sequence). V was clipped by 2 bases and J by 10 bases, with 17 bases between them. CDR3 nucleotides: TGTGCCAGCAGTTACACGGGACCGGGGGGACTAGCTTTCTTT. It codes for CASSYTGPGGLAFF.

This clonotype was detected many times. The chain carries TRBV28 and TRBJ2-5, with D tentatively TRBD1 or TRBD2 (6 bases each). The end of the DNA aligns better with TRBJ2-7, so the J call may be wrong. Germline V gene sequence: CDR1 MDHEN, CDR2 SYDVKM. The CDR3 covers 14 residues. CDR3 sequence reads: CASSLRDISYEQYF. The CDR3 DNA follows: TGTGCCAGCAGTCTGCGGGACATCTCCTACGAGCAGTACTTC.

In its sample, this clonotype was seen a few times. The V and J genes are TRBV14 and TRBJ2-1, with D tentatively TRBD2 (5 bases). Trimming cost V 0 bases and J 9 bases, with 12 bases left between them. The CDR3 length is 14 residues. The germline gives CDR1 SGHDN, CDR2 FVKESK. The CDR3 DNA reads TGTGCCAGCAGCCAAGAGCTGCTAGCCGCTGAGCAGTTCTTC. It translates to CASSQELLAAEQFF.

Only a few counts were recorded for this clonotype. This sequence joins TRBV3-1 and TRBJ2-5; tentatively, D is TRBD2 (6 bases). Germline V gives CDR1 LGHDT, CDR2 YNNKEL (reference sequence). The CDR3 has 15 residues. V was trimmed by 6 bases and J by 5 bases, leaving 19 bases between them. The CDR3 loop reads CASRSGAGFQETQYF. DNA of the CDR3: TGTGCCAGCAGATCAGGTGCGGGATTTCAGGAGACCCAGTACTTC.

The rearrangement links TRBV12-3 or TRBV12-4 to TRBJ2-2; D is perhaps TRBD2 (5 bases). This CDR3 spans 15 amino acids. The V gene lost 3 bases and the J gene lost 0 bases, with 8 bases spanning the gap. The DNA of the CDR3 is TGTGCCAGCAGTTTGAGACTATCGAACACCGGGGAGCTGTTTTTT. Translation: CASSLRLSNTGELFF.

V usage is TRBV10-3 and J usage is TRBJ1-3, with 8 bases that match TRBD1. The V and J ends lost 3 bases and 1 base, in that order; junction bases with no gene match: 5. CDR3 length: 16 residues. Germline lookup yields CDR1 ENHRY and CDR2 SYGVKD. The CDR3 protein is CAISDPRTGSGNTIYF. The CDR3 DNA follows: TGTGCCATCAGTGATCCCCGGACAGGGTCTGGAAACACCATATATTTT.

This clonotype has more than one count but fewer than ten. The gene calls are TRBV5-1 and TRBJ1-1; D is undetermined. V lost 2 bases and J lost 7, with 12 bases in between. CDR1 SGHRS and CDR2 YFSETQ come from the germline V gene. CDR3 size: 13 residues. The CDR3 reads CASSFFQSSEAFF. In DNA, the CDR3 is TGCGCCAGCAGCTTCTTCCAGTCGAGTGAAGCTTTCTTT.

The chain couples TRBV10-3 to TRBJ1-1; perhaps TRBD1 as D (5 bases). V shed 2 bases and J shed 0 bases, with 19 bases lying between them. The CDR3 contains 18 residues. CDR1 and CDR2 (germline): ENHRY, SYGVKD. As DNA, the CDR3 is TGTGCCATCAGTGAGCTTGATAGGAGAGACAGTTTGAACACTGAAGCTTTCTTT. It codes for CAISELDRRDSLNTEAFF.

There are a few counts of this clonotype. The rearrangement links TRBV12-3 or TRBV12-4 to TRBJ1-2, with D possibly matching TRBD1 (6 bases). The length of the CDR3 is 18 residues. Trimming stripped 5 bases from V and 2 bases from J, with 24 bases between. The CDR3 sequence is CASSPRAGASALNYGYTF. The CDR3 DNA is TGTGCCAGCAGTCCACGGGCAGGGGCCTCTGCCTTAAACTATGGCTACACCTTC.

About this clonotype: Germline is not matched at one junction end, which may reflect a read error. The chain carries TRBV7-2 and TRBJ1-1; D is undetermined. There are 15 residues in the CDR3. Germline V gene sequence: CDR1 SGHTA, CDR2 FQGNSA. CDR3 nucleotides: TGTGCCGGCAGCTTAGGAAAAGGGTCCGGATTTAGCGCTTTCTTT. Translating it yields CAGSLGKGSGFSAFF.

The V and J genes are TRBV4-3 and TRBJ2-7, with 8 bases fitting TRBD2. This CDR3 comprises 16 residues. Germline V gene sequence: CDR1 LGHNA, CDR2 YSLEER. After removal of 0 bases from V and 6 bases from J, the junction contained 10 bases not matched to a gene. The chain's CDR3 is CASSQDPTGGPGEQYF. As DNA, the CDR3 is TGCGCCAGCAGCCAAGATCCGACGGGAGGGCCCGGCGAGCAGTACTTC.

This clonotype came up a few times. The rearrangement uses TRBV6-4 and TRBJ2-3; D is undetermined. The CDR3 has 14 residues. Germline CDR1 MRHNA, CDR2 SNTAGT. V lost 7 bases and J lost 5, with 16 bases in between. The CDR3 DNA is TGTGCCAGCATGTTAATTTGGGGTCGAGATACGCAGTATTTT. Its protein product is CASMLIWGRDTQYF.

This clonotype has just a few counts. The CDR3 nucleotides read TGTGCCAGCTCACCAGTGCAGGGGAGAGAAAAACTGTTTTTT. This gives the protein CASSPVQGREKLFF. This chain uses TRBV18 with TRBJ1-4; TRBD1 is a possible D gene (6 bases). Deletions cut 2 bases from V and 8 bases from J, with 12 bases between. CDR3 length equals 14 residues. Germline-derived CDR1 and CDR2 are KGHSH and LQKENI.

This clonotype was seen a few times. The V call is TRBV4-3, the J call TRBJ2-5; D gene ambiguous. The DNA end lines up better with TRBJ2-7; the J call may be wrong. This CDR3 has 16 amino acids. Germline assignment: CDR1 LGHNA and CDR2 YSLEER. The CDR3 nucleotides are TGCGCCAGCAGCCAAGAAAGGGCAGCCGGCCCCTACGAGCAGTACTTC. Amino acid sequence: CASSQERAAGPYEQYF.

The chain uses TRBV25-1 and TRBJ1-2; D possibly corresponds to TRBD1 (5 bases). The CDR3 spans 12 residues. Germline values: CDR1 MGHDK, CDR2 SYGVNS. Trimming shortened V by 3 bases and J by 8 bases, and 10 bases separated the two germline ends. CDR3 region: CASSEFRVGYTF. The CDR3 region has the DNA TGTGCCAGCAGTGAGTTCAGGGTGGGCTACACCTTC.

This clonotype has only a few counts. The CDR3 spells CASSGDSGYTF. As DNA, the CDR3 is TGTGCCAGCAGCGGGGACAGTGGCTACACCTTC. The J gene is TRBJ1-2, the V gene TRBV7-6, with 7 bases identical to TRBD1. Germline lookup yields CDR1 SGHVS and CDR2 FNYEAQ. This CDR3 is built from 11 residues. The V gene end was trimmed by 5 bases and the J gene end by 7 bases; junction bases not matched to a gene: 1.

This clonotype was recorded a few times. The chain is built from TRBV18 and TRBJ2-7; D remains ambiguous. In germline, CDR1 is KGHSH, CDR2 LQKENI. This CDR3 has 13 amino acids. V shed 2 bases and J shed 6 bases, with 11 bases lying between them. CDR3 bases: TGTGCCAGCTCACCAATGGACCAGGCCGAGCAGTACTTC. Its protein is CASSPMDQAEQYF.

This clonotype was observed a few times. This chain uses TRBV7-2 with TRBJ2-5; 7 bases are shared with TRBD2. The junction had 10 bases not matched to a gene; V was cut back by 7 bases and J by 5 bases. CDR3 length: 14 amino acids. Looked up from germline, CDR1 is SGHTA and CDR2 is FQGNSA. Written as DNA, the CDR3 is TGTGCCAGCAACCCACCGGGGGGAGGGGAGACCCAGTACTTC. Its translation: CASNPPGGGETQYF.